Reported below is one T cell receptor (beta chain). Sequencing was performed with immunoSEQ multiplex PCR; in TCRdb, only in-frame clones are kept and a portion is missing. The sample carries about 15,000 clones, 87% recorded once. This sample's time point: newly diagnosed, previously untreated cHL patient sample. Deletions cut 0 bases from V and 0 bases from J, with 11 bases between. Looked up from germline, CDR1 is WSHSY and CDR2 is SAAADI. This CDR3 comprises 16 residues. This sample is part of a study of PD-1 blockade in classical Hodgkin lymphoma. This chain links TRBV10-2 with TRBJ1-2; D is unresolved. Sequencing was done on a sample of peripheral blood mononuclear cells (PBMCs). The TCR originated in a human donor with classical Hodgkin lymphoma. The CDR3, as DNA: TGCGCCAGCAGTGAGTCGATTGGGGATGCTAACTATGGCTACACCTTC. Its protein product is CASSESIGDANYGYTF.